The rows below give T cell receptor beta chains drawn from one sample of a study of cytomegalovirus exposure and HLA in healthy donors. Profiled with immunoSEQ multiplex PCR; TCRdb holds only in-frame clones, not every one. The data hold approximately 130,000 clones, with 75% to 85% observed a single time. Sequencing used PBMCs. The receptors shown here come from a woman in her forties or fifties in good health and CMV-seropositive. Each CDR3 is given with its conserved first and last residue. A D gene is named only where the DNA matches it firmly. A clone size is listed for some rows: how often the clone was seen (once, few, many), or a class if it is expanded.

j_call clone_size v_call d_call cdr3_nt cdr3_aa
TRBJ2-5 NA TRBV6-1 TRBD2 TGTGCCAGCAGCCTTAGCGGGGGTTTATCGGAGACCCAGTACTTC CASSLSGGLSETQYF
TRBJ2-7 NA TRBV15 NA TGTGCCACCAGCAAGGAACGGGGCTACGAGCAGTACTTC CATSKERGYEQYF
TRBJ1-1 NA TRBV27 NA TGTGCCAGCAACAGTGGGACTGAAGCTTTCTTT CASNSGTEAFF
TRBJ2-1 once TRBV5-1 TRBD1 TGCGCCAGCAGCTCCAACCCCGGACAGGGGGCGAAAGGCGGACAGTTCTTC CASSSNPGQGAKGGQFF
TRBJ1-2 few TRBV30 TRBD1 TGTGCCTGGAGTGTAAACCACAGGGGGCCATTTAAAGATGGCTACACCTTC CAWSVNHRGPFKDGYTF
TRBJ2-6 NA TRBV2 NA TGTGCCAGCAGTGCTTCCTCTGGGGCCAACGGCCTGACTTTC CASSASSGANGLTF
TRBJ2-5 NA TRBV5-1 NA TGCGCCAGCAGCCCCTCAAGGGGGGGTCTCCAAGAGACCCAGTACTTC CASSPSRGGLQETQYF
TRBJ2-1 NA TRBV30 TRBD2 TGTGCCTGGAGTGTGGGAGGGTACGGCGGGCAGTTCTTC CAWSVGGYGGQFF
TRBJ2-5 NA TRBV6-1 TRBD2 TGTGCCAGCAGTCTCCCCGCGGGGGGGAGAGAGACCCAGTACTTC CASSLPAGGRETQYF
TRBJ1-1 NA TRBV5-4 NA TGTGCCAGCAGCGCTCGGAAACAGGCAATGAACACTGAAGCTTTCTTT CASSARKQAMNTEAFF
TRBJ2-7 NA TRBV7-9 TRBD1 TGTGCCAGCAGCTTAGCGGGGGGACAGGATTTCTTC CASSLAGGQDFF
TRBJ1-5 NA TRBV7-2 NA TGTGCCAGCAGCTTTGGGGCAGTATCTTACAATCAGCCCCAGCATTTT CASSFGAVSYNQPQHF
TRBJ2-1 NA TRBV13 NA TGTGCCAGCAGCTCCCCACAGGTCGACTCCTACAATGAGCAGTTCTTC CASSSPQVDSYNEQFF
TRBJ2-3 NA TRBV2 TRBD2 TGTGCCAGCAGTTTAGCGGGAGGCACAGATACGCAGTATTTT CASSLAGGTDTQYF
TRBJ1-2 NA TRBV9 NA TGTGCCAGCAGCGCACAATCCCTGGGGGCGTCCTATGGCTACACCTTC CASSAQSLGASYGYTF
TRBJ1-1 NA TRBV30 NA TGTGCCGGGGGAATTAGGGGGGGACTAGCTTTCTTT CAGGIRGGLAFF
TRBJ1-1 NA TRBV5-1 TRBD1 TGCGCCAGCACCGTACAGGGGGCCACTGAAGCTTTCTTT CASTVQGATEAFF
TRBJ2-1 NA TRBV30 TRBD2 TGTGCCGGGACTAGCGGGAACTACAATGAGCAGTTCTTC CAGTSGNYNEQFF
TRBJ2-3 NA TRBV9 NA TGTGCCTCCCAAGGGGTGTCCGGCACAGATACGCAGTATTTT CASQGVSGTDTQYF
TRBJ2-7 NA TRBV28 NA TGTGCCAGCAGTTTACGGGGGAGTGGGTACGAGCAGTACTTC CASSLRGSGYEQYF
TRBJ1-4 NA TRBV5-6 NA TGTGCCAGCAGCTTGGGTCTTACGACATACGATGAAAAACTGTTTTTT CASSLGLTTYDEKLFF
TRBJ1-3 NA TRBV5-1 TRBD1 TGCGCCAGCAGCATCCTGGACAGGAACTCTGGAAACACCATATATTTT CASSILDRNSGNTIYF
TRBJ2-7 NA TRBV6-1 NA TGTGCCAGCAATCAAGGGAGGCAGGGCCCGTACGAGCAGTACTTC CASNQGRQGPYEQYF
TRBJ1-1 NA TRBV6-5 NA TGTGCCAGCACGAGAAATGGGGGGTTTAACACTGAAGCTTTCTTT CASTRNGGFNTEAFF
TRBJ1-2 NA TRBV7-2 TRBD1 TGTGCCAGCAGCACCGCAGGGGGCTTGAGTGCTTCGGCTTATGGCTACACCTTC CASSTAGGLSASAYGYTF
TRBJ2-5 NA TRBV19 TRBD2 TGTGCCAGTAGTAAAGGGATCCCCGGACTAGCGGGAGTTTCGGAGACCCAGTACTTC CASSKGIPGLAGVSETQYF
TRBJ2-3 NA TRBV10-3 NA TGTGCCATCAGTGATCTTGGGTCAGGGAGCACAGATACGCAGTATTTT CAISDLGSGSTDTQYF
TRBJ2-7 NA TRBV5-1 NA TGCGCCAGCAGCTCCGACGGGACATTTATATACGAGCAGTACTTC CASSSDGTFIYEQYF
TRBJ1-2 NA TRBV5-1 TRBD1 TGCGCCAGCAGCCCCCAGGGGGGTAACTATGGCTACACCTTC CASSPQGGNYGYTF
TRBJ2-7 NA TRBV27 NA TGTGCCAGCACCCCCAACGGAGGCTACGAGCAGTACTTC CASTPNGGYEQYF
TRBJ1-1 NA TRBV10-3 TRBD1 TGTGCCATTAAAATCGATTCCGGGACAGGGGAAGCTTTCTTT CAIKIDSGTGEAFF
TRBJ1-1 NA TRBV2 NA TGTGCCAGCAGTCGGGAGAGGGGGAACACTGAAGCTTTCTTT CASSRERGNTEAFF
TRBJ2-2 NA TRBV18 TRBD1 TGTGCCAGCTCACCCGACAGGGGGAACACCGGGGAGCTGTTTTTT CASSPDRGNTGELFF
TRBJ1-1 NA TRBV7-9 NA TGTTCCAGCAGCTTAGCGAAAGCCGGGAACACTGAAGCTTTCTTT CSSSLAKAGNTEAFF
TRBJ2-2 NA TRBV7-2 NA TGTGCCAGCAGCTTAGGAGCAGGCAGGACGAACACCGGGGAGCTGTTTTTT CASSLGAGRTNTGELFF
TRBJ2-3 few TRBV18 TRBD2 TGTGCCAGCTCACCACCGGGACTAGGTGGGACAGATACGCAGTATTTT CASSPPGLGGTDTQYF
TRBJ2-1 NA TRBV13 TRBD1 TGTGCCAGCAGCTTAGCCGGGACAGGGGGTTACAATGAGCAGTTCTTC CASSLAGTGGYNEQFF
TRBJ1-2 NA TRBV10-3 TRBD1 TGTGCCATCAGAAAAACAGGGGGGTTTGGCTACACCTTC CAIRKTGGFGYTF
TRBJ2-5 NA TRBV27 NA TGTGCCAGCAGTGAGGCAGGGAGGAAGACCCAGTACTTC CASSEAGRKTQYF
TRBJ2-7 NA TRBV5-5 TRBD2 TGTGCCAGCAGCTTTGGACTAGCGGGAACATACGAGCAGTACTTC CASSFGLAGTYEQYF
TRBJ1-1 NA TRBV28 TRBD1 TGTGCCAGCAGCGGGACAGGGGGGAACACTGAAGCTTTCTTT CASSGTGGNTEAFF
TRBJ2-2 NA TRBV7-9 TRBD1 TGTTCCAGCAGCAACCAGGGACAGATGAACACCGGGGAGCTGTTTTTT CSSSNQGQMNTGELFF
TRBJ1-1 NA TRBV10-2 NA TGCGCCAGCCATGACAGCCTCACTGAAGCTTTCTTT CASHDSLTEAFF